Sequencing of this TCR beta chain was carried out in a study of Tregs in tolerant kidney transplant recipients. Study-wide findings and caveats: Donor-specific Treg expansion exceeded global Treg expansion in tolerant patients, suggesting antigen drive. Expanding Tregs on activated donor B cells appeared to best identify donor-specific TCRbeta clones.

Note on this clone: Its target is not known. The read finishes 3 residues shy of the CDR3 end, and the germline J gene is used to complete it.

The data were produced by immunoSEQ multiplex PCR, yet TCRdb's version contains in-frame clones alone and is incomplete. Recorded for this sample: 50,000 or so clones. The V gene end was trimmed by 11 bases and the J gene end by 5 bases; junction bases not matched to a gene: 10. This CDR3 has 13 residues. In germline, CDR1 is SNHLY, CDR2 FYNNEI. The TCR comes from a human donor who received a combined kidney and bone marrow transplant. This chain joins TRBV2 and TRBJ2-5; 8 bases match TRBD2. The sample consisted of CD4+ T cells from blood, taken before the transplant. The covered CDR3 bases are TGTGCCTCCCATCGGGGGGGCTACGAGACC. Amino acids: CASHRGGYET. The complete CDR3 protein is CASHRGGYETQYF.